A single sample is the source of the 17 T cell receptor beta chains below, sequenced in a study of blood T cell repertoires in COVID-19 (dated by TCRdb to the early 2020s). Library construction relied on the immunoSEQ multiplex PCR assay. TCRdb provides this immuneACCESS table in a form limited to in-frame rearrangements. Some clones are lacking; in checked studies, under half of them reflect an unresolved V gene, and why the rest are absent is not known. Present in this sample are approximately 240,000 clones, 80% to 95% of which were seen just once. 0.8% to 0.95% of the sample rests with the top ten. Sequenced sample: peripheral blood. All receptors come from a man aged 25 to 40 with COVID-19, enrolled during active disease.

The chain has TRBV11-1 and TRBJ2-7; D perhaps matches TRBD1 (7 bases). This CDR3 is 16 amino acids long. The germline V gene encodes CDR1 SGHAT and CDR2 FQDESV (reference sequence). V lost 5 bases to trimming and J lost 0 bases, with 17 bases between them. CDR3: CASSDNDRDFSYEQYF. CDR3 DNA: TGTGCCAGCAGCGACAATGACAGGGACTTCTCCTACGAGCAGTACTTC.

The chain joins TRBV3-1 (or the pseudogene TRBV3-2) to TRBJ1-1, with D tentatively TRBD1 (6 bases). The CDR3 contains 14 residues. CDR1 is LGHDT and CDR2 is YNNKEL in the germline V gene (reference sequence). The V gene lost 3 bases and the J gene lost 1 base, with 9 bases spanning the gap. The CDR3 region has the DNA TGTGCCAGCAGCCACCCGGACAGGAACACTGAAGCTTTCTTT. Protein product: CASSHPDRNTEAFF.

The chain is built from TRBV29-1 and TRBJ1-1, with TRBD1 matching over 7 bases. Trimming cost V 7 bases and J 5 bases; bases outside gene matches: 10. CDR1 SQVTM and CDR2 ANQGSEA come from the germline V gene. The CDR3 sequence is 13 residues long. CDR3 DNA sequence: TGCAGCGCTGGGTGGGCAGGGGGGACTGAAGCTTTCTTT. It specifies CSAGWAGGTEAFF. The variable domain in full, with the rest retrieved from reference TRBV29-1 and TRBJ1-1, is SAVISQKPSRDICQRGTSLTIQCQVDSQVTMMFWYRQQPGQSLTLIATANQGSEATYESGFVIDKFPISRPNLTFSTLTVSNMSPEDSSIYLCSAGWAGGTEAFFGQGTRLTVV.

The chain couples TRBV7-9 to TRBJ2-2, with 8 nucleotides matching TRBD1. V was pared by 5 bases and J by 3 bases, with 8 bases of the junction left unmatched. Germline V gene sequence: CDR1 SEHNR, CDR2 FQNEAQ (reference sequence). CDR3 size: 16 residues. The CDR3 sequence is CASSHSRTGYTGELFF. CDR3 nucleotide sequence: TGTGCCAGCAGCCATTCACGGACAGGGTACACCGGGGAGCTGTTTTTT.

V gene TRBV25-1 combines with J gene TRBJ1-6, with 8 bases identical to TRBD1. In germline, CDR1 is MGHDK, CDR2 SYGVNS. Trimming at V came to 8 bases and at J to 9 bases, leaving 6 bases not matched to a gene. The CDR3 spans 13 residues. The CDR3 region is CASPPRGLSPLHF. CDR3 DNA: TGTGCCAGCCCCCCCAGGGGGCTTTCACCCCTCCACTTT.

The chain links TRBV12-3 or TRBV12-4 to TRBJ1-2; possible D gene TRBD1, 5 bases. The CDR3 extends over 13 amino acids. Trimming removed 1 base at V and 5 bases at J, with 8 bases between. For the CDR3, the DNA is TGTGCCAGCAGTTTAGACGCAGGGTATGGCTACACCTTC. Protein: CASSLDAGYGYTF.

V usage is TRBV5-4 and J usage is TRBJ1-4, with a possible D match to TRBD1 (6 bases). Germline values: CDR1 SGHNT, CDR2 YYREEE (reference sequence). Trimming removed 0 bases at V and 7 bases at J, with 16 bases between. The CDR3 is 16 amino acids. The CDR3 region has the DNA TGTGCCAGCAGCTTGGCTCGGGCAGGCAGGGGTGAAAAACTGTTTTTT. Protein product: CASSLARAGRGEKLFF. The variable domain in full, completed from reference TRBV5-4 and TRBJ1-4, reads ETGVTQSPTHLIKTRGQQVTLRCSSQSGHNTVSWYQQALGQGPQFIFQYYREEENGRGNFPPRFSGLQFPNYSSELNVNALELDDSALYLCASSLARAGRGEKLFFGSGTQLSVL.

CDR3 in amino acids: CASSGVGSSYEQYF. The CDR3 nucleotides are TGTGCCAGCAGCGGCGTCGGGAGCTCCTACGAGCAGTACTTC. J is TRBJ2-7 and V is TRBV5-6, with D possibly being TRBD2 (6 bases). This CDR3 contains 14 residues. V was cut by 4 bases and J by 0 bases, with 11 bases left in between. Germline CDR1 reads SGHDT; CDR2 reads YYEEEE.

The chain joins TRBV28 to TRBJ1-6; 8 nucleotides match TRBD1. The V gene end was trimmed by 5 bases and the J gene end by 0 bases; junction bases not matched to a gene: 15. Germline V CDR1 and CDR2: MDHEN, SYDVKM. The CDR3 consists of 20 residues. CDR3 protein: CASSLNIPGQASSYNSPLHF. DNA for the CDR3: TGTGCCAGCAGTCTTAACATCCCGGGACAGGCTAGCTCCTATAATTCACCCCTCCACTTT.

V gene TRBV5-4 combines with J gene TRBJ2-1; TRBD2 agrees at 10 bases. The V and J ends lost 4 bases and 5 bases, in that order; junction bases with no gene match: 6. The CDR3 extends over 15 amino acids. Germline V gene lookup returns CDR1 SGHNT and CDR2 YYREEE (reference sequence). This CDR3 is CASSGGLATDNEQFF. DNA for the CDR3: TGTGCCAGCAGCGGGGGACTAGCGACTGACAATGAGCAGTTCTTC.

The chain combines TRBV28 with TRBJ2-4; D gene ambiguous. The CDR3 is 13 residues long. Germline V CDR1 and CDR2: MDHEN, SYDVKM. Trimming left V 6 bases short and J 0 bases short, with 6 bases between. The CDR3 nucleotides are TGTGCCAGCAGCCTTTTAGCCAAAAACATTCAGTACTTC. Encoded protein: CASSLLAKNIQYF.

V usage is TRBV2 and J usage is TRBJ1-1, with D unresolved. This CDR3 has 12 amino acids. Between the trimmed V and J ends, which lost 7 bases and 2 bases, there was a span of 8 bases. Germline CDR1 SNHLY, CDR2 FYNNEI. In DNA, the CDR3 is TGTGCCAGCATCTATATAAACACTGAAGCTTTCTTT. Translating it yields CASIYINTEAFF.

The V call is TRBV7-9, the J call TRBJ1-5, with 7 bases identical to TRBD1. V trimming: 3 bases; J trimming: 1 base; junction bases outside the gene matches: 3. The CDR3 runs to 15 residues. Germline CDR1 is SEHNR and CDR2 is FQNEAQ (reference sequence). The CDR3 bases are TGTGCCAGCAGCTTGGGGACAGCGAGCAATCAGCCCCAGCATTTT. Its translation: CASSLGTASNQPQHF. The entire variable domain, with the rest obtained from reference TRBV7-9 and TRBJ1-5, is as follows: DTGVSQNPRHKITKRGQNVTFRCDPISEHNRLYWYRQTLGQGPEFLTYFQNEAQLEKSRLLSDRFSAERPKGSFSTLEIQRTEQGDSAMYLCASSLGTASNQPQHFGDGTRLSIL.

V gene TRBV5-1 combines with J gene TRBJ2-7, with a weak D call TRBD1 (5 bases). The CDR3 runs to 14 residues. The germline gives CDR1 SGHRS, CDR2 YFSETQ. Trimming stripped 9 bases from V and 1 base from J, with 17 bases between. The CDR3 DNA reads TGCGCCACCAAAACCCAAGGGGATTCCTACGAGCAGTACTTC. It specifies CATKTQGDSYEQYF.

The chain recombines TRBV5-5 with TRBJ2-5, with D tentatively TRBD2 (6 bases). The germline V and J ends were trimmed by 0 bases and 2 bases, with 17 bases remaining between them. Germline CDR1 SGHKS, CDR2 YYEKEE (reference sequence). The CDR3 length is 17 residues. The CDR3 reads CASSLAAGRMGQETQYF. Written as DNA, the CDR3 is TGTGCCAGCAGCTTGGCCGCAGGGAGGATGGGGCAAGAGACCCAGTACTTC. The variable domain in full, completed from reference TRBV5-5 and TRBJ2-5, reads DAGVTQSPTHLIKTRGQQVTLRCSPISGHKSVSWYQQVLGQGPQFIFQYYEKEERGRGNFPDRFSARQFPNYSSELNVNALLLGDSALYLCASSLAAGRMGQETQYFGPGTRLLVL.

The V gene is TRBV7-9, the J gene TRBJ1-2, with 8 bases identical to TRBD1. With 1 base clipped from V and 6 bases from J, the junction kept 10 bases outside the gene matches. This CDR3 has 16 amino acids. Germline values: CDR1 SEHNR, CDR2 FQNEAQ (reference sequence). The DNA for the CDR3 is TGTGCCAGCAGCTTAGAAGGCAGGGGGCAGAGAAATGGCTACACCTTC. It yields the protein CASSLEGRGQRNGYTF.

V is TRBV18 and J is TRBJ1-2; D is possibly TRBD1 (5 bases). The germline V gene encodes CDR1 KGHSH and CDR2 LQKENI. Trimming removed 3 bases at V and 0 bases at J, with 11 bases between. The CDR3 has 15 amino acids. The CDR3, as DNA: TGTGCCAGCTCACCTGGGACTACCCCTAACTATGGCTACACCTTC. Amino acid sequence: CASSPGTTPNYGYTF.